This is a list of T cell receptor beta chains from one sample in a study of early T cells in non-severe SARS-CoV-2 infection. MiXCR, applied by TCRdb to the 5' RACE reads, yields one record per CDR3 protein. The repertoire consists of roughly 51,000 distinct CDR3 sequences, with roughly 10% occurring once and the leading ten covering roughly a tenth. Sequenced: whole blood. The receptors originated from an adult who was a healthcare worker with PCR-confirmed SARS-CoV-2 infection or an uninfected control (not recorded which). CDR3s include the opening cysteine and the closing phenylalanine or tryptophan. A D gene is named only where the DNA matches it firmly. Clone size is stated in some rows and not others, as once, few, many or a class when expanded.

clone_size | d_call | j_call | v_call | cdr3_aa | cdr3_nt
many | - | TRBJ2-2 | TRBV5-4 | CASSLAGMYPTGELFF | TGTGCCAGCAGCTTGGCGGGGATGTATCCCACCGGGGAGCTGTTTTTT
- | - | TRBJ2-3 | TRBV5-1 | CASSLTYGGEGDTQYF | TGCGCCAGCAGCTTAACCTATGGGGGAGAAGGAGATACGCAGTATTTT
many | - | TRBJ2-7 | TRBV12-3/TRBV12-4 | CASGIPRREQYF | TGTGCCAGCGGGATTCCCCGACGCGAGCAGTACTTC
- | TRBD2 | TRBJ2-3 | TRBV29-1 | CSGNSGRSTDTQYF | TGCAGCGGAAATAGCGGGAGAAGCACAGATACGCAGTATTTT
few | - | TRBJ2-5 | TRBV7-3 | CASSLGAGPPYF | TGTGCCAGCAGCTTAGGGGCCGGGCCTCCGTACTTC
- | - | TRBJ2-7 | TRBV29-1 | CSALKFSSYEQYF | TGCAGCGCATTAAAATTCAGCTCCTACGAGCAGTACTTC
few | TRBD2 | TRBJ2-3 | TRBV20-1 | CSARDLLAVGDTQYF | TGCAGTGCTAGAGATTTACTAGCGGTAGGAGATACGCAGTATTTT
few | - | TRBJ1-3 | TRBV12-3/TRBV12-4 | CASSAGANSGNTIYF | TGTGCCAGCAGTGCCGGGGCCAACTCTGGAAACACCATATATTTT
few | TRBD2 | TRBJ2-1 | TRBV14 | CASSQGLGRSQFF | TGTGCCAGCAGCCAGGGACTAGGGCGATCTCAGTTCTTC
- | - | TRBJ1-4 | TRBV20-1 | CSARVGTATNEKLFF | TGCAGTGCTAGAGTGGGGACCGCGACTAATGAAAAACTGTTTTTT
- | TRBD1 | TRBJ1-1 | TRBV6-5 | CASGTGGTEAFF | TGTGCCAGCGGAACAGGGGGCACTGAAGCTTTCTTT
many | TRBD2 | TRBJ2-1 | TRBV9 | CASSAEGSGGRTVEQFF | TGTGCCAGCAGCGCCGAGGGGAGCGGGGGGCGTACGGTGGAGCAGTTCTTC
- | - | TRBJ1-1 | TRBV7-8 | CASSLEVFASVDF | TGTGCCAGCAGCTTAGAAGTATTCGCGTCGGTCGACTTT
few | - | TRBJ1-1 | TRBV19 | CASSILGTEAFF | TGTGCCAGTAGTATTCTCGGGACTGAAGCTTTCTTT
- | - | TRBJ1-6 | TRBV10-2 | CASRERGGSYNSPLHF | TGCGCCAGCAGAGAAAGAGGGGGTTCCTATAATTCACCCCTCCACTTT
- | TRBD1 | TRBJ2-4 | TRBV20-1 | CSAIRGGQAKNIQYF | TGCAGTGCGATCCGAGGGGGCCAGGCCAAAAACATTCAGTACTTC
few | - | TRBJ2-5 | TRBV11-1 | CASSSPASGGRETQYF | TGTGCCAGCAGCTCACCCGCATCCGGCGGACGGGAGACCCAGTACTTC
many | TRBD2 | TRBJ2-5 | TRBV20-1 | CSAHLAGVGETQYF | TGCAGTGCCCATTTAGCGGGGGTCGGAGAGACCCAGTACTTC
many | TRBD2 | TRBJ2-3 | TRBV7-9 | CASSPEGGGKSDTQYF | TGTGCCAGCAGCCCCGAGGGCGGGGGGAAATCGGATACGCAGTATTTT
- | - | TRBJ1-6 | TRBV5-1 | CASSLEDPTYNSPLHF | TGCGCCAGCAGCTTGGAAGACCCTACCTATAATTCACCCCTCCACTTT
many | - | TRBJ2-1 | TRBV29-1 | CSVEWGNEQFF | TGCAGCGTTGAGTGGGGGAATGAGCAGTTCTTC
- | - | TRBJ2-7 | TRBV2 | CASSAGSYYEQYF | TGTGCCAGCAGTGCTGGCAGTTATTACGAGCAGTACTTC
- | TRBD2 | TRBJ2-1 | TRBV7-2 | CASSLGTSSLYEQFF | TGTGCCAGCAGCCTCGGGACTAGCTCCCTCTATGAGCAGTTCTTC
few | TRBD2 | TRBJ2-3 | TRBV6-1 | CASSERISGGFVDTQYF | TGTGCCAGCAGTGAAAGGATTAGCGGGGGGTTCGTAGATACGCAGTATTTT
- | - | TRBJ1-1 | TRBV18 | CASSPSVDTEAFF | TGTGCCAGCTCACCCTCGGTGGACACTGAAGCTTTCTTT
- | - | TRBJ2-3 | TRBV3-1 | CASSQKGDTSTDTQYF | TGTGCCAGCAGCCAGAAGGGGGACACCAGCACAGATACGCAGTATTTT
- | - | TRBJ2-1 | TRBV4-1 | CASSQTDNEQFF | TGCGCCAGCAGCCAAACCGACAATGAGCAGTTCTTC
- | - | TRBJ2-1 | TRBV29-1 | CSVDFFNEQFF | TGCAGCGTTGATTTCTTCAATGAGCAGTTCTTC
- | - | TRBJ2-7 | TRBV10-2 | CASRPPTGRTDSYERYF | TGCGCCAGCAGACCACCGACGGGACGGACGGATTCCTACGAGCGGTACTTC
few | TRBD2 | TRBJ2-1 | TRBV7-7 | CASSYRGLAGTYNEQFF | TGTGCCAGCAGCTACCGAGGACTAGCGGGAACTTACAATGAGCAGTTCTTC
many | TRBD1 | TRBJ1-1 | TRBV18 | CASSPNPGTENTEAFF | TGTGCCAGCTCACCAAATCCCGGGACAGAGAACACTGAAGCTTTCTTT
- | - | TRBJ1-6 | TRBV5-1 | CASSLGSSPLHF | TGCGCCAGCAGCTTGGGTAGTTCACCCCTCCACTTT
- | TRBD2 | TRBJ2-7 | TRBV5-1 | CASLRDGRSSGSLDEQYF | TGCGCCAGCCTGAGGGACGGGAGGAGTAGCGGGAGCCTCGACGAGCAGTACTTC
few | - | TRBJ2-7 | TRBV12-3/TRBV12-4 | CASSLNGYEQYF | TGTGCCAGCAGTTTAAACGGCTACGAGCAGTACTTC
many | TRBD2 | TRBJ2-6 | TRBV20-1 | CSTPGRGTGANVLTF | TGCAGTACCCCAGGGAGGGGTACTGGGGCCAACGTCCTGACTTTC
few | - | TRBJ1-1 | TRBV29-1 | CSVVPWGGNTEAFF | TGCAGCGTTGTACCCTGGGGAGGGAACACTGAAGCTTTCTTT
many | - | TRBJ2-1 | TRBV10-1 | CASSLGLGYEQFF | TGCGCCAGCAGTTTGGGACTGGGGTATGAGCAGTTCTTC
few | - | TRBJ2-3 | TRBV7-3 | CASSSRMGSADTQYF | TGTGCCAGCAGCTCCCGGATGGGGAGCGCAGATACGCAGTATTTT
- | TRBD2 | TRBJ2-3 | TRBV20-1 | CSASLAGADTQYF | TGCAGTGCTAGTCTAGCGGGAGCAGATACGCAGTATTTT
few | - | TRBJ1-5 | TRBV28 | CASSPGTGQPQHF | TGTGCCAGCAGTCCCGGCACCGGTCAGCCCCAGCATTTT
- | - | TRBJ2-3 | TRBV6-1 | CASRTLGTDTQYF | TGTGCCAGTCGGACCTTGGGCACAGATACGCAGTATTTT
few | TRBD2 | TRBJ2-7 | TRBV28 | CASSPPGLAAEEQYF | TGTGCCAGCAGTCCACCGGGACTAGCCGCGGAAGAGCAGTACTTC
- | TRBD2 | TRBJ2-2 | TRBV6-5 | CASSRGLAGVFGELFF | TGTGCCAGCAGTCGCGGACTAGCGGGAGTATTCGGGGAGCTGTTTTTT
- | - | TRBJ2-6 | TRBV27 | CASSTLPGTPGANVLTF | TGTGCCAGCAGTACACTCCCAGGGACCCCTGGGGCCAACGTCCTGACTTTC
- | - | TRBJ2-1 | TRBV15 | CATSRDTGADEQFF | TGTGCCACCAGCAGAGATACGGGGGCTGATGAGCAGTTCTTC
many | - | TRBJ2-5 | TRBV5-1 | CASSLDGGNQETQYF | TGCGCCAGCAGCTTGGATGGCGGGAACCAAGAGACCCAGTACTTC
many | TRBD2 | TRBJ2-3 | TRBV7-8 | CASSRGRSTDTQYF | TGTGCCAGCAGCCGCGGGAGATCTACAGATACGCAGTATTTT
many | TRBD1 | TRBJ2-1 | TRBV7-8 | CASSPRQGNNEQFF | TGTGCCAGCAGCCCGAGACAGGGTAACAATGAGCAGTTCTTC
- | - | TRBJ2-1 | TRBV3-1 | CASSQDWGRSNEQFF | TGTGCCAGCAGCCAAGATTGGGGGCGGAGCAATGAGCAGTTCTTC